The 29 T cell receptor beta chains below come from one sample, sequenced in a study of cytomegalovirus exposure and HLA in healthy donors. Primers included in the PCR were 60 Vbeta and 13 Jbeta primers. The protocol was immunoSEQ multiplex PCR, while the TCRdb copy is restricted to in-frame clones and leaves out a portion. The data show 210,000 or so clones, more than 60% seen once. The sequencing sample was made of PBMCs. The receptors were gathered from a woman in her sixties in good health and CMV-seropositive.

The chain employs TRBV27 and TRBJ1-5; D may be TRBD1 (5 bases). Trimming stripped 4 bases from V and 5 bases from J, with 12 bases between. CDR3 length: 14 residues. Germline CDR1 MNHEY, CDR2 SMNVEV (reference sequence). CDR3 amino acids: CASSSGEYYQPQHF. As DNA, the CDR3 is TGTGCCAGCAGTTCGGGGGAATACTATCAGCCCCAGCATTTT.

V is TRBV4-1 and J is TRBJ2-5; 12 bases match TRBD2. This CDR3 is built from 15 residues. V trimming: 6 bases; J trimming: 2 bases; junction bases outside the gene matches: 4. Germline assignment: CDR1 MGHRA and CDR2 YSYEKL. The CDR3 here is CASRQTSGGQETQYF. The CDR3 nucleotides read TGCGCCAGCAGACAAACTAGCGGGGGGCAAGAGACCCAGTACTTC.

The count of this clone is one. The rearrangement uses TRBV19 and TRBJ1-5; D ambiguous. CDR1 LNHDA and CDR2 SQIVND come from the germline V gene (reference sequence). With 3 bases removed from V and 2 bases from J, the gap between germline ends came to 8 bases. The CDR3 is 14 amino acids. The CDR3 DNA reads as TGTGCCAGTAGTATCCGACACCGCAATCAGCCCCAGCATTTT. Protein: CASSIRHRNQPQHF.

V is TRBV5-1 and J is TRBJ1-4; 9 bases fit TRBD1. The CDR3 totals 13 residues. With 8 bases clipped from V and 8 bases from J, the junction kept 7 bases outside the gene matches. From germline, CDR1 is SGHRS and CDR2 YFSETQ. CDR3 sequence reads: CASKDRGGEKLFF. The DNA of the CDR3 is TGCGCCAGTAAGGACAGGGGTGGAGAAAAACTGTTTTTT. Full variable domain (outside the CDR3, taken from reference TRBV5-1 and TRBJ1-4): KAGVTQTPRYLIKTRGQQVTLSCSPISGHRSVSWYQQTPGQGLQFLFEYFSETQRNKGNFPGRFSGRQFSNSRSEMNVSTLELGDSALYLCASKDRGGEKLFFGSGTQLSVL.

In regard to this clone: Other DNA variants within this sample encode the same CDR3. The gene calls are TRBV28 and TRBJ2-7; a possible D gene is TRBD1 (6 bases). V was cut by 7 bases and J by 3 bases, with 16 bases left in between. Germline V lookup: CDR1 MDHEN, CDR2 SYDVKM. This CDR3 is 14 amino acids long. CDR3 sequence reads: CASTSSDRNYEQYF. CDR3 DNA sequence: TGTGCCAGCACCTCGTCAGACAGGAACTACGAGCAGTACTTC. Full variable domain (missing parts from reference TRBV28 and TRBJ2-7): DVKVTQSSRYLVKRTGEKVFLECVQDMDHENMFWYRQDPGLGLRLIYFSYDVKMKEKGDIPEGYSVSREKKERFSLILESASTNQTSMYLCASTSSDRNYEQYFGPGTRLTVT.

This chain joins TRBV27 and TRBJ1-4; TRBD1 might be the D (6 bases). Trimming pared 6 bases from V and 4 bases from J, leaving 18 bases between. The CDR3 is 16 residues long. Per germline, CDR1 MNHEY and CDR2 SMNVEV (reference sequence). This chain's CDR3 is CASSPISGADNEKLFF. CDR3 coding DNA: TGTGCCAGCAGCCCTATTTCAGGGGCCGATAATGAAAAACTGTTTTTT.

This clone was seen a few times. This rearrangement joins TRBV5-4 to TRBJ2-1; 13 bases align to TRBD2. This CDR3 has 17 amino acids. Per germline, CDR1 SGHNT and CDR2 YYREEE (reference sequence). The V and J ends lost 1 base and 7 bases, in that order; junction bases with no gene match: 8. In DNA form, the CDR3 reads TGTGCCAGCAGCTTGTTCGCCGGGACTAGCGGGAAAAATGAGCAGTTCTTC. Amino acid sequence: CASSLFAGTSGKNEQFF.

The chain has TRBV5-1 and TRBJ2-7, with D perhaps TRBD2 (5 bases). The V gene lost 3 bases and the J gene lost 0 bases, with 10 bases spanning the gap. The CDR3 runs to 14 residues. The germline gives CDR1 SGHRS, CDR2 YFSETQ. CDR3 sequence (DNA): TGCGCCAGCAGCTGGACGGCGGGCTCCTACGAGCAGTACTTC. It encodes CASSWTAGSYEQYF.

The chain joins TRBV28 to TRBJ1-5; D is undetermined. In germline, CDR1 is MDHEN, CDR2 SYDVKM. The CDR3 runs 12 residues. Trimming cost V 1 base and J 7 bases, with 5 bases left between them. In DNA form, the CDR3 reads TGTGCCAGCAGTTTATCGAGACAGCCCCAGCATTTT. It codes for CASSLSRQPQHF.

This rearrangement joins TRBV28 to TRBJ2-7; 7 positions agree with TRBD1. The germline CDR1 and CDR2 sequences are MDHEN and SYDVKM. The CDR3 runs to 13 residues. Germline trimming cut 4 bases from V and 2 bases from J; bases unmatched to any gene: 2. Written as DNA, the CDR3 is TGTGCCAGCAGTTCTACAGGGGCCTACGAGCAGTACTTC. Translating it yields CASSSTGAYEQYF.

The genes are TRBV28 and TRBJ1-1, with 10 bases lining up with TRBD1. J was trimmed by 5 bases and V by 6 bases; bases with no gene match: 6. The CDR3 is made up of 14 amino acids. The germline gives CDR1 MDHEN, CDR2 SYDVKM. As DNA, the CDR3 is TGTGCCAGCAGCGACGGGACAGGGGCTACTGAAGCTTTCTTT. Its protein product is CASSDGTGATEAFF.

In its sample, this clone was seen a few times. The chain employs TRBV25-1 and TRBJ1-1; TRBD1 is a possible D gene (6 bases). Trimming pared 5 bases from V and 6 bases from J, leaving 13 bases between. The CDR3 covers 13 residues. Germline-derived CDR1 and CDR2 are MGHDK and SYGVNS. DNA of the CDR3: TGTGCCAGCAGTTTGACAGGTTTGGCTGAAGCTTTCTTT. This encodes CASSLTGLAEAFF.

This chain links TRBV18 with TRBJ1-1; weak D call: TRBD1 (6 bases). Looked up from germline, CDR1 is KGHSH and CDR2 is LQKENI. V was clipped by 4 bases and J by 8 bases, with 11 bases between them. The CDR3 contains 12 residues. The CDR3 loop is CASSQYREEAFF. In nucleotides, the CDR3 is TGTGCCAGCTCACAATACAGGGAAGAAGCTTTCTTT.

The chain carries TRBV19 and TRBJ1-5; D possibly corresponds to TRBD1 (6 bases). This CDR3 contains 13 residues. V lost 7 bases to trimming and J lost 4 bases, with 11 bases between them. Germline V lookup: CDR1 LNHDA, CDR2 SQIVND (reference sequence). CDR3 DNA: TGTGCCAGTACCGACAGGATAAATCAGCCCCAGCATTTT. Its translation: CASTDRINQPQHF.

This clone has only a few counts. This sequence joins TRBV19 and TRBJ1-1; D is unresolved. Germline-derived CDR1 and CDR2 are LNHDA and SQIVND (reference sequence). The V and J ends lost 4 bases and 2 bases respectively, with 14 bases between them. The CDR3 sequence is 15 residues long. This CDR3 reads CASSTQNTDNTEAFF. CDR3 DNA sequence: TGTGCCAGTAGTACGCAAAATACAGACAACACTGAAGCTTTCTTT.

The chain links TRBV6-6 to TRBJ1-2; 9 bases agree with TRBD1. Germline V gives CDR1 MNHNY, CDR2 SVGAGI (reference sequence). J lost 9 bases, V lost 0 bases, and 2 bases had no gene match. The CDR3 has 13 residues. CDR3 sequence reads: CASSYSGTGSYTF. CDR3 DNA sequence: TGTGCCAGCAGTTACTCCGGGACAGGGAGCTACACCTTC.

This clone has only a few counts. CDR3 residues: CASRMDGQGSPLHF. CDR3 bases: TGTGCCAGCAGGATGGACGGGCAGGGCTCACCCCTCCACTTT. V is TRBV6-6 and J is TRBJ1-6; possible D gene TRBD1, 5 bases. The V and J ends lost 6 bases and 10 bases respectively, with 16 bases between them. The CDR3 sequence is 14 residues long. The germline V gene encodes CDR1 MNHNY and CDR2 SVGAGI (reference sequence).

This chain uses TRBV6-5 with TRBJ1-1; D is undetermined. The CDR3 runs to 13 residues. Germline-derived CDR1 and CDR2 are MNHEY and SVGAGI. Trimming removed 6 bases at V and 4 bases at J, with 12 bases between. The CDR3 DNA follows: TGTGCCAGCAGCTCCCCGCGGATCACTGAAGCTTTCTTT. This gives the protein CASSSPRITEAFF.

This clone has more than one count but fewer than ten. The chain combines TRBV19 with TRBJ2-5; 7 bases match TRBD1. This CDR3 has 14 residues. Germline V gene sequence: CDR1 LNHDA, CDR2 SQIVND (reference sequence). Trimming cost V 3 bases and J 3 bases; bases outside gene matches: 4. The CDR3 loop is CASSINRGEETQYF. The DNA for the CDR3 is TGTGCCAGTAGTATTAACAGGGGAGAAGAGACCCAGTACTTC.

The chain joins TRBV6-5 to TRBJ1-2; the D gene is possibly TRBD1 (5 bases). The CDR3 is made up of 12 amino acids. Deletions cut 6 bases from V and 7 bases from J, with 12 bases between. Germline-derived CDR1 and CDR2 are MNHEY and SVGAGI. The CDR3 spells CASSDGGFGYTF. CDR3 coding DNA: TGTGCCAGCAGCGACGGGGGGTTTGGCTACACCTTC.

CDR3 in amino acids: CASSTGQSKGNTIYF. In DNA form, the CDR3 reads TGTGCCAGCAGTACGGGACAGAGCAAAGGAAACACCATATATTTT. The chain is built from TRBV6-1 and TRBJ1-3; TRBD1 aligns across 7 bases. Germline V gives CDR1 MNHNS, CDR2 SASEGT. The V gene end was trimmed by 5 bases and the J gene end by 4 bases; junction bases not matched to a gene: 8. This CDR3 is built from 15 residues.

DNA for the CDR3: TGTGCCATCAGAACTAGCGGGAGCTCCTACAATGAGCAGTTCTTC. This encodes CAIRTSGSSYNEQFF. The chain uses TRBV10-3 and TRBJ2-1, with 11 bases lining up with TRBD2. The J segment lost 0 bases and the V segment lost 6 bases, leaving 1 base of the junction unmatched. This CDR3 is built from 15 residues. The germline V gene encodes CDR1 ENHRY and CDR2 SYGVKD.

The chain is built from TRBV18 and TRBJ1-2; TRBD1 is a possible D gene (5 bases). Per germline, CDR1 KGHSH and CDR2 LQKENI. The CDR3 runs to 14 residues. The V end lost 0 bases, the J end lost 4 bases, and 9 bases lay between the germline ends. The CDR3 reads CASSPPSDTYGYTF. DNA for the CDR3: TGTGCCAGCTCACCACCATCGGACACCTATGGCTACACCTTC.

This clone was detected once. This chain uses TRBV11-2 with TRBJ2-3; 12 nucleotides line up with TRBD2. V shed 4 bases and J 2 bases; nucleotides not matched to a gene: 4. The CDR3 loop spans 16 amino acids. Germline CDR1 and CDR2: SGHAT and FQNNGV. CDR3 in amino acids: CASSSGLAGPTDTQYF. CDR3 DNA: TGTGCCAGCAGCTCCGGACTAGCGGGACCCACAGATACGCAGTATTTT.

The rearrangement joins TRBV7-2 to TRBJ2-3; D gene ambiguous. V lost 1 base and J lost 10, with 18 bases in between. Germline values: CDR1 SGHTA, CDR2 FQGNSA. There are 15 residues in the CDR3. CDR3 coding DNA: TGTGCCAGCAGCTTAGGGTCCCCCCTACGAGGCCCGCAGTATTTT. As protein: CASSLGSPLRGPQYF. The full variable domain, in which reference TRBV7-2 and TRBJ2-3 provide the parts outside the CDR3, is GAGVSQSPSNKVTEKGKDVELRCDPISGHTALYWYRQSLGQGLEFLIYFQGNSAPDKSGLPSDRFSAERTGGSVSTLTIQRTQQEDSAVYLCASSLGSPLRGPQYFGPGTRLTVL.

This clone came up once. The rearrangement uses TRBV29-1 and TRBJ2-2; 11 bases fit TRBD2. The CDR3 consists of 15 residues. The germline V gene encodes CDR1 SQVTM and CDR2 ANQGSEA. The ends lost 4 bases at V and 4 bases at J; junction bases unmatched: 5. In DNA, the CDR3 is TGCAGCGTTGGGACTAGCGGGCGAGGCACCGGGGAGCTGTTTTTT. Translated: CSVGTSGRGTGELFF.

The chain employs TRBV6-5 and TRBJ2-7, with D uncertain. V was cut by 5 bases and J by 2 bases, with 10 bases left in between. CDR1 is MNHEY and CDR2 is SVGAGI in the germline V gene. The CDR3 runs to 13 residues. The CDR3 loop reads CASSEMPAYEQYF. The CDR3 nucleotides read TGTGCCAGCAGTGAAATGCCAGCCTACGAGCAGTACTTC.

This clone was seen more than once but under ten times. The chain has TRBV6-1 and TRBJ2-2, with D tentatively TRBD1 (6 bases). V dropped 7 bases and J dropped 4 bases, with 13 bases sitting between them. The CDR3 has 14 amino acids. Germline values: CDR1 MNHNS, CDR2 SASEGT. In DNA form, the CDR3 reads TGTGCCAGCACAGGGGCTACTGGCACCGGGGAGCTGTTTTTT. Its translation: CASTGATGTGELFF.

V usage is TRBV28 and J usage is TRBJ1-6; D gene ambiguous. CDR3 length: 16 amino acids. Trimming removed 3 bases from V and 10 bases from J, with 19 bases in between. The germline V gene has CDR1 MDHEN and CDR2 SYDVKM. The CDR3 protein is CASSFPSGSTGSPLHF. DNA of the CDR3: TGTGCCAGCAGTTTTCCATCCGGATCCACGGGGTCACCCCTCCACTTT. Drawing the rest from reference TRBV28 and TRBJ1-6, the complete variable domain is DVKVTQSSRYLVKRTGEKVFLECVQDMDHENMFWYRQDPGLGLRLIYFSYDVKMKEKGDIPEGYSVSREKKERFSLILESASTNQTSMYLCASSFPSGSTGSPLHFGNGTRLTVT.